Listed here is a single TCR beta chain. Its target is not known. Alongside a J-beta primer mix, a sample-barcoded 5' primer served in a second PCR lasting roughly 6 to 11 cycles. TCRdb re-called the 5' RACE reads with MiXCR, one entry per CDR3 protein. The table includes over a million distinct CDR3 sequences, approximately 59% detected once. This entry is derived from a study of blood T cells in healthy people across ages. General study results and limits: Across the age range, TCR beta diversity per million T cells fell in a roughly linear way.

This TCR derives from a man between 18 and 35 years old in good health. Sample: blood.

CDR3 nucleotides: TGTGCCAGCAGCACACTAGCCCTACGGAACACAGATACGCAGTATTTT. This sequence encodes CASSTLALRNTDTQYF. V usage is TRBV7-2 and J usage is TRBJ2-3; weak D call: TRBD2 (6 bases). Between the trimmed V and J ends, which lost 5 bases and 2 bases, there was a span of 17 bases. The CDR3 has 16 amino acids. CDR1 is SGHTA and CDR2 is FQGNSA in the germline V gene.